This record concerns one T cell receptor (beta chain) sequence. Antigen specificity is unknown. The donors, all healthy, were Caucasians living in Russia, aged roughly 6 to 90. PBMCs were isolated at a quantity of at least 7 million per sample. These data come from a study of blood T cells in healthy people across ages. Whole-study results and caveats: Roughly linear age-related decline in beta diversity appeared, significant by age 40.

Next came a second PCR, run for roughly 6 to 11 cycles, which used a sample-barcoded 5' primer along with a J-beta primer mix. Every individual sample yielded 3 million or more paired-end reads (each containing CDR3). One entry per CDR3 protein, called by TCRdb with MiXCR from the 5' RACE reads. The sample holds roughly 830,000 distinct CDR3 sequences, roughly 60% seen once. Sequencing input: blood. This receptor was taken from a man aged 30 to 39 in good health.

Here the CDR3 reads CASSFPGSPPLHF. In DNA, the CDR3 is TGTGCCAGCAGTTTCCCAGGGTCGCCACCCCTCCACTTT. The chain has TRBV6-2 or TRBV6-3 and TRBJ1-6; TRBD1 is a possible D gene (5 bases). From germline, CDR1 is MNHEY and CDR2 SVGEGT. The CDR3 is 13 amino acids. Trimming left V 4 bases short and J 11 bases short, with 12 bases between.